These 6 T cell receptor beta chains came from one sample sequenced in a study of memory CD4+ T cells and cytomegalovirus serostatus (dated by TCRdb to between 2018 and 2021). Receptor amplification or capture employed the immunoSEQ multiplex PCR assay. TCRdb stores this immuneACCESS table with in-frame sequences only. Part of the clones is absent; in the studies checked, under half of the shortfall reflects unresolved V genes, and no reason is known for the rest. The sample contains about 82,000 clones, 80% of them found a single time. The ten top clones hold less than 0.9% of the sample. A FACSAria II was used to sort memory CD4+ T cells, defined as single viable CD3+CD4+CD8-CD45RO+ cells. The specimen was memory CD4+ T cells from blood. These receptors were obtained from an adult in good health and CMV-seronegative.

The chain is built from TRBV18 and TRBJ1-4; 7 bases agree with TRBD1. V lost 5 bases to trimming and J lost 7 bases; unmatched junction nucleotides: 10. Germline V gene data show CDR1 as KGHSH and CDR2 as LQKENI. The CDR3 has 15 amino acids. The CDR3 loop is CASSIGQAGREKLFF. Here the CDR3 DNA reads TGTGCCAGCTCAATTGGACAGGCCGGCCGTGAAAAACTGTTTTTT.

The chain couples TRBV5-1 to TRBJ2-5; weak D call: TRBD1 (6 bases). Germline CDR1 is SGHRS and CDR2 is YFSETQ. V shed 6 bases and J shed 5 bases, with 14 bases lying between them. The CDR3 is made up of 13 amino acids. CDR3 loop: CASKTGMGETQYF. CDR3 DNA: TGCGCCAGCAAAACAGGGATGGGGGAGACCCAGTACTTC.

The CDR3 DNA is TGTGCCAGCAAACGACAGGGCTATGAAGCTTTCTTT. It is translated as CASKRQGYEAFF. This rearrangement joins TRBV28 to TRBJ1-1; 7 bases agree with TRBD1. The CDR3 extends over 12 amino acids. V trimming: 7 bases; J trimming: 7 bases; junction bases outside the gene matches: 6. CDR1 and CDR2 from the germline V gene are MDHEN and SYDVKM.

The CDR3 here is CASSVDRGDHNEQFF. CDR3 nucleotides: TGTGCCAGCAGTGTGGACAGGGGTGACCACAATGAGCAGTTCTTC. The V gene is TRBV2, the J gene TRBJ2-1, with TRBD1 identical over 9 bases. CDR1 SNHLY and CDR2 FYNNEI come from the germline V gene. Trimming removed 4 bases from V and 5 bases from J; junction bases left unmatched: 6. The CDR3 runs 15 residues.

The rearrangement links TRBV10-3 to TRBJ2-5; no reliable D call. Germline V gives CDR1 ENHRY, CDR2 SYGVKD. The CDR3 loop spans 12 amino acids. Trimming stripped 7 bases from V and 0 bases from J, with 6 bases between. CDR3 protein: CAITSDQETQYF. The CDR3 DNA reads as TGTGCCATCACCAGTGACCAAGAGACCCAGTACTTC.

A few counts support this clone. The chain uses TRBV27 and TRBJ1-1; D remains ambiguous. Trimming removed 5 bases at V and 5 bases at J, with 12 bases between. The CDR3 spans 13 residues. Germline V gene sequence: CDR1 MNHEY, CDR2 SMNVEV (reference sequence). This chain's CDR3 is CASSVMRRTEAFF. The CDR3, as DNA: TGTGCCAGCAGTGTGATGAGGAGGACTGAAGCTTTCTTT.